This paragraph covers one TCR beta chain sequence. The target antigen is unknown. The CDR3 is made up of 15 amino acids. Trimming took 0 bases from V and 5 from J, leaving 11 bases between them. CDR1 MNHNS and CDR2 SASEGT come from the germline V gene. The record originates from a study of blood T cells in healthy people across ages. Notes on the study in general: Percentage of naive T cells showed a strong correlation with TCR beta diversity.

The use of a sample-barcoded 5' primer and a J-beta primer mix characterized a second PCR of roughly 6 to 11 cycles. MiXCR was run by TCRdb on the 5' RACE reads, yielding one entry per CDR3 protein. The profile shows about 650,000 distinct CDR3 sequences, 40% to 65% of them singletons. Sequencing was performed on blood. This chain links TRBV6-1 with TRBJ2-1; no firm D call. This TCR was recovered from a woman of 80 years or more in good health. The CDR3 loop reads CASSEARLGNNEQFF. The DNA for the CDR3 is TGTGCCAGCAGTGAAGCCAGACTGGGAAACAATGAGCAGTTCTTC.